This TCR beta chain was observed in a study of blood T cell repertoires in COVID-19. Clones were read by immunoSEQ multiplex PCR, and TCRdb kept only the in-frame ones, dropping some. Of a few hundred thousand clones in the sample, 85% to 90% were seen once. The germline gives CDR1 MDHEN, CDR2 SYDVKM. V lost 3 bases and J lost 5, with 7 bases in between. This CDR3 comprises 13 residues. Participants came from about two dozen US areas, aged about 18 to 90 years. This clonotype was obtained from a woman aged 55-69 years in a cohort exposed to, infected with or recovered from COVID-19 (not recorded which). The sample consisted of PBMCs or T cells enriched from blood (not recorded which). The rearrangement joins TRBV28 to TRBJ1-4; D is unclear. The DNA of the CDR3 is TGTGCCAGCAGTTTGTCTAAGAATGAAAAACTGTTTTTT. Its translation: CASSLSKNEKLFF. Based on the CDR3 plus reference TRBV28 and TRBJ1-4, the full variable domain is DVKVTQSSRYLVKRTGEKVFLECVQDMDHENMFWYRQDPGLGLRLIYFSYDVKMKEKGDIPEGYSVSREKKERFSLILESASTNQTSMYLCASSLSKNEKLFFGSGTQLSVL.